Below, one T cell receptor beta chain is given with its context. This sample is drawn from a study of blood T cell repertoires in COVID-19. About the research overall: Samples came from the United States, Italy and Spain, spanning acute and convalescent COVID-19. The analysed material was cDNA or gDNA that came from T cells, B-cell-depleted T cells, or PBMCs.

V was pared by 0 bases and J by 4 bases, with 13 bases between. Germline V gene data show CDR1 as SGHRS and CDR2 as YFSETQ. The CDR3 covers 15 residues. As originally analysed: Estimates of nucleated cell counts were drawn from the amplification of reference gene primers. Sequenced by immunoSEQ multiplex PCR; TCRdb stores in-frame clones only, minus some. V and J calls and clone size follow that table, whereas D and trimming were derived from the DNA. The table shows roughly 120,000 clones, with 75% to 85% occurring only once. The TCR was taken from a woman of 80 years or more with acute or convalescent COVID-19. Sequencing input: peripheral blood. The rearrangement links TRBV5-1 to TRBJ1-2; D unresolved. In DNA form, the CDR3 reads TGCGCCAGCAGCTTGGCCTTGACTAGTTCCTATGGCTACACCTTC. Protein product: CASSLALTSSYGYTF.